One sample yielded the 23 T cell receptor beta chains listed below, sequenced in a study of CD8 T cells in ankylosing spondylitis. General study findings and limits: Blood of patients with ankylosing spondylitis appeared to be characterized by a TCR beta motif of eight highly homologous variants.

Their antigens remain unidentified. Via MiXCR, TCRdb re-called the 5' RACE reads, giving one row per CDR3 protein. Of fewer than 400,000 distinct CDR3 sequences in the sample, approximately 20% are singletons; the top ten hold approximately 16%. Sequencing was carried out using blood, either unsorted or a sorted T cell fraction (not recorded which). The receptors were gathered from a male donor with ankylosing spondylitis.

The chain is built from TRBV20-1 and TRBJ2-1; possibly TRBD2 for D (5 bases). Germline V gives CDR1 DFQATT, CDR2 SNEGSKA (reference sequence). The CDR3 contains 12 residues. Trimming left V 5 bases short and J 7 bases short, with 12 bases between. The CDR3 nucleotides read TGCAGTGCTCGTCCTAGCCGGAATGAGCAGTTCTTC. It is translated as CSARPSRNEQFF.

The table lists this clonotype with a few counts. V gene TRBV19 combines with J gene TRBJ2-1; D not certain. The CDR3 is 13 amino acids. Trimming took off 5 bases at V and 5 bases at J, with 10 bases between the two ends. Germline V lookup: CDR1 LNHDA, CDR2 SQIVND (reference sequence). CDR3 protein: CASSPYRDNEQFF. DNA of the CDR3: TGTGCCAGTAGTCCTTACCGGGACAATGAGCAGTTCTTC.

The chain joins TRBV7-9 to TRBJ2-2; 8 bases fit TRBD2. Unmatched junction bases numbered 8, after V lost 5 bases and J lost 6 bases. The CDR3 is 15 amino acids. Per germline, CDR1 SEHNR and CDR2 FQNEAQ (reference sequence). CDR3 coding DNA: TGTGCCAGCAGCCGCGCGGGACTAGTGTCCGGGGAGCTGTTTTTT. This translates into CASSRAGLVSGELFF. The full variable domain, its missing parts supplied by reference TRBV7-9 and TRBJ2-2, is DTGVSQNPRHKITKRGQNVTFRCDPISEHNRLYWYRQTLGQGPEFLTYFQNEAQLEKSRLLSDRFSAERPKGSFSTLEIQRTEQGDSAMYLCASSRAGLVSGELFFGEGSRLTVL.

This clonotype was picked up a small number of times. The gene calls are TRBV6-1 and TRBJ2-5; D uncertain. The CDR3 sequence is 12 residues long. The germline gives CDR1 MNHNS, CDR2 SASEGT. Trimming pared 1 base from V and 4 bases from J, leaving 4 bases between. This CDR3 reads CASSEVSETQYF. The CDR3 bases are TGTGCCAGCAGTGAAGTGTCAGAGACCCAGTACTTC.

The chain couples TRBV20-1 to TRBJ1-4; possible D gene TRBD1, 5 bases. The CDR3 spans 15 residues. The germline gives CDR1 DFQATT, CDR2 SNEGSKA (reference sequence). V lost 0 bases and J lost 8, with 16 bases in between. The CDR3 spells CSAREPRAGLEKLFF. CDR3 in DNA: TGCAGTGCTAGAGAACCCAGGGCCGGCCTCGAAAAACTGTTTTTT.

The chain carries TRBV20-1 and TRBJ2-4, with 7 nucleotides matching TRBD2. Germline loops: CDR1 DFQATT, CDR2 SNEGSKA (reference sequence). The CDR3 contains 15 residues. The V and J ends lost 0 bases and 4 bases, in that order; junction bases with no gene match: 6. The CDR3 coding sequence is TGCAGTGCTAGAGATCGGTACGGGGGGAAAAACATTCAGTACTTC. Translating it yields CSARDRYGGKNIQYF.

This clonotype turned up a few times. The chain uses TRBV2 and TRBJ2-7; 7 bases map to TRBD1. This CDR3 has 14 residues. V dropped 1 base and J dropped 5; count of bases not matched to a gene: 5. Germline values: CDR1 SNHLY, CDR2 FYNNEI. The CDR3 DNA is TGTGCCAGCAGTGAAGAGACAGGGCCCGACGAGCAGTACTTC. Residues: CASSEETGPDEQYF.

The CDR3 DNA reads TGCGCCAGCAGCTTGGGACAGACGGGACAGCTAAGCTCCTACGAGCAGTACTTC. It is translated as CASSLGQTGQLSSYEQYF. The gene calls are TRBV5-1 and TRBJ2-7; TRBD1 agrees at 7 bases. V gave up 0 bases and J gave up 0 bases; unmatched junction bases: 12. The CDR3 is 18 residues long. Germline V gene sequence: CDR1 SGHRS, CDR2 YFSETQ.

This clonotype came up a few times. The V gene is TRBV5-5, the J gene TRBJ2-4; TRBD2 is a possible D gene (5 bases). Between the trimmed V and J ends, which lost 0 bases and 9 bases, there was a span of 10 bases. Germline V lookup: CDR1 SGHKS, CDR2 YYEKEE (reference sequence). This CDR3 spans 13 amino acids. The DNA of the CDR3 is TGTGCCAGCAGCTTGGGGGGAGACGGCATTCAGTACTTC. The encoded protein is CASSLGGDGIQYF.

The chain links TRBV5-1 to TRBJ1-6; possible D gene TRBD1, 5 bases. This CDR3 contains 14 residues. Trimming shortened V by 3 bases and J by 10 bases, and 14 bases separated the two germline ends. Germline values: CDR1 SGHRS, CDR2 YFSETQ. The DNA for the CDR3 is TGCGCCAGCAGCTGGGGCTCCGGGGGGTCACCCCTCCACTTT. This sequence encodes CASSWGSGGSPLHF.

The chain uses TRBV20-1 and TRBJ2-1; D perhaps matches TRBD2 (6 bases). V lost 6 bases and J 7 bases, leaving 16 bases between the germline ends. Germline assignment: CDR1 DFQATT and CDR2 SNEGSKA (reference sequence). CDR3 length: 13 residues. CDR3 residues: CSAPGPGRNEQFF. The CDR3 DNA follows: TGCAGTGCCCCGGGCCCGGGGAGGAATGAGCAGTTCTTC.

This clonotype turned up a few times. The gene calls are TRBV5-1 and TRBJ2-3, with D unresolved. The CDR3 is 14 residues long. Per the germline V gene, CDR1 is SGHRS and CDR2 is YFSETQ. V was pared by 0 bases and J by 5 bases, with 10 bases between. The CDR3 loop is CASSLARDQDTQYF. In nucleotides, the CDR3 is TGCGCCAGCAGCTTGGCAAGGGATCAAGATACGCAGTATTTT.

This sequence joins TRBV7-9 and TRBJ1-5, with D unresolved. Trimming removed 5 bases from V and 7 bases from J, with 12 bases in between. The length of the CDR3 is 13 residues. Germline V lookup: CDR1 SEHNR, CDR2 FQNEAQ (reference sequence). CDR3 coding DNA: TGTGCCAGCAGCCCGGGGTTCGGGCAGCCCCAGCATTTT. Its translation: CASSPGFGQPQHF.

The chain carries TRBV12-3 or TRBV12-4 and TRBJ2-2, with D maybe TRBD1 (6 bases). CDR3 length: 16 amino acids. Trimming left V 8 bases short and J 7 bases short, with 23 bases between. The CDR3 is CASLLYYREQDGELFF. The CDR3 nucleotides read TGTGCCAGCCTCCTTTATTACAGGGAACAGGACGGGGAGCTGTTTTTT.

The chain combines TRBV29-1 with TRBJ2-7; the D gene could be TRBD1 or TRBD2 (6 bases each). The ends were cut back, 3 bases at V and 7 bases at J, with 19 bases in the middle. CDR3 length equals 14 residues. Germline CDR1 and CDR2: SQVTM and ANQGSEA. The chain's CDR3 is CSVEQTGTAGEQYF. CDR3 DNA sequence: TGCAGCGTTGAGCAGACAGGTACTGCGGGGGAGCAGTACTTC.

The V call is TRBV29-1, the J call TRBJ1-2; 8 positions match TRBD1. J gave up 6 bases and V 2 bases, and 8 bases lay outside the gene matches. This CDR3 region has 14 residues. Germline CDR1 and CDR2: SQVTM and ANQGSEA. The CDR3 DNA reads TGCAGCGTTGAACGACAGGACAGGGATGATGGCTACACCTTC. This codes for CSVERQDRDDGYTF.

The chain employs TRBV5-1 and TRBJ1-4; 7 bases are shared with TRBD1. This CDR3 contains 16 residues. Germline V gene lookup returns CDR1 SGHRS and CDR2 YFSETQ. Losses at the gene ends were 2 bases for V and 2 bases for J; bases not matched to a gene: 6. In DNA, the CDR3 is TGCGCCAGCAGCTTTGACGGGACAGTGACTAATGAAAAACTGTTTTTT. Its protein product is CASSFDGTVTNEKLFF.

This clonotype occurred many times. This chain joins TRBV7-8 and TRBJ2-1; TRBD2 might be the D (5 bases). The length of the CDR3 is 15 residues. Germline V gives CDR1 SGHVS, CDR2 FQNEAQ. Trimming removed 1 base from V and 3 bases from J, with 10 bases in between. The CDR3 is CASSLGGQFYNEQFF. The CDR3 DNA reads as TGTGCCAGCAGCTTAGGAGGGCAGTTCTACAATGAGCAGTTCTTC.

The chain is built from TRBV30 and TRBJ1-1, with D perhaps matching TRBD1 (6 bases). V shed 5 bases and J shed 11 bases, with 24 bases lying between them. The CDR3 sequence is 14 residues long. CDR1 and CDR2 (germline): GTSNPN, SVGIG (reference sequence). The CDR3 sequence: CAWVRIGAQGRAFF. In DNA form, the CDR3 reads TGTGCCTGGGTTCGGATTGGGGCACAGGGCCGGGCTTTCTTT.

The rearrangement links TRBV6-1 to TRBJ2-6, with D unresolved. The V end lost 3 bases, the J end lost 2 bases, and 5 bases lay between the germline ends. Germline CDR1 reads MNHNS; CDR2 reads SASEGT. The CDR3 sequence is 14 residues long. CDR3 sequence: CASSESTGANVLTF. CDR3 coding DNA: TGTGCCAGCAGTGAGTCGACTGGGGCCAACGTCCTGACTTTC.

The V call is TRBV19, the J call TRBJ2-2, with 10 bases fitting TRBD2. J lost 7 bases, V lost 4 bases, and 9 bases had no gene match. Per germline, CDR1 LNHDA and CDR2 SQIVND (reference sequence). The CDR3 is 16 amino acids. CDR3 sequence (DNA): TGTGCCAGTAGTAATATCCTAGCGGGAGCCGGCGGGGAGCTGTTTTTT. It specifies CASSNILAGAGGELFF.

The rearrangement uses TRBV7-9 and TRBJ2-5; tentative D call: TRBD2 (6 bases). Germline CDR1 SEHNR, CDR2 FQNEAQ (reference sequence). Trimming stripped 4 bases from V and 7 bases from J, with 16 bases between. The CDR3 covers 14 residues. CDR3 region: CASSSLGEAGTQYF. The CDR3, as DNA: TGTGCCAGCAGCTCCCTAGGGGAGGCCGGGACCCAGTACTTC.

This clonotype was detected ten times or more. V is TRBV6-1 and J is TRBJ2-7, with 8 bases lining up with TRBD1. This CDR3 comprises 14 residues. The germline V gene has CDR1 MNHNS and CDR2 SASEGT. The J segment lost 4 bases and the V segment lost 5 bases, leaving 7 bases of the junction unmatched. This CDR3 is CASSPRTGLYEQYF. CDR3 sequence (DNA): TGTGCCAGCAGTCCGCGGACAGGGTTATACGAGCAGTACTTC.